A single sample gave rise to the 18 T cell receptor beta chains below, sequenced in a study of regulatory dendritic cells for organ transplantation. Sorted T cells were CFSE-labeled and cultured 5 days with allogeneic regulatory or mature dendritic cells at 1:10. These receptors lack a known antigen. Assay used: immunoSEQ multiplex PCR; TCRdb lists only in-frame clones, some missing. The sample yields approximately 12,000 clones, about 70% seen once. Sequenced input: naive CD4+ T cells from blood cultured with regulatory dendritic cells. As to subset: CD45RA+ naive T cells. The receptors were gathered from a human donor in good health.

The rearrangement uses TRBV5-1 and TRBJ2-2; D is possibly TRBD2 (5 bases). CDR3 length equals 16 residues. The germline V and J ends were trimmed by 0 bases and 0 bases, with 9 bases remaining between them. Germline V gene sequence: CDR1 SGHRS, CDR2 YFSETQ. For the CDR3, the DNA is TGCGCCAGCAGCTTGGAGACTACGGCGAACACCGGGGAGCTGTTTTTT. This codes for CASSLETTANTGELFF.

The chain links TRBV9 to TRBJ1-4; D possibly corresponds to TRBD1 (5 bases). The V and J ends lost 0 bases and 1 base respectively, with 10 bases between them. The CDR3 has 16 amino acids. Per germline, CDR1 SGDLS and CDR2 YYNGEE. For the CDR3, the DNA is TGTGCCAGCAGCGTAGGTGGGGGGTTAACTAATGAAAAACTGTTTTTT. Translation: CASSVGGGLTNEKLFF.

The gene calls are TRBV5-1 and TRBJ1-1, with D possibly matching TRBD1 (6 bases). Germline CDR1 reads SGHRS; CDR2 reads YFSETQ. CDR3 length: 14 residues. Trimming took 1 base from V and 4 from J, leaving 11 bases between them. The CDR3 region has the DNA TGCGCCAGCAGCTTGCAGGGGACCACCACTGAAGCTTTCTTT. Encoded protein: CASSLQGTTTEAFF.

The chain carries TRBV7-2 and TRBJ1-6; possible D gene TRBD1, 6 bases. The CDR3 covers 15 residues. Germline V gives CDR1 SGHTA, CDR2 FQGNSA. The V gene lost 5 bases and the J gene lost 5 bases, with 13 bases spanning the gap. The CDR3 sequence: CASSVQGPDNSPLHF. The CDR3 DNA reads TGTGCCAGCAGCGTACAGGGTCCGGATAATTCACCCCTCCACTTT.

This clone has just a few counts. The CDR3 sequence: CASSIQGSPLHF. The CDR3 nucleotides read TGTGCCAGTAGTATCCAGGGTTCACCCCTCCACTTT. The V and J genes are TRBV19 and TRBJ1-6; D perhaps matches TRBD1 (5 bases). CDR3 size: 12 residues. V was shortened by 3 bases and J by 9 bases, with 6 bases between the two germline ends. Per germline, CDR1 LNHDA and CDR2 SQIVND (reference sequence).

This clone was seen more than once but under ten times. The chain's CDR3 is CAISGGQGAQSQHF. Here the CDR3 DNA reads TGTGCCATCAGTGGGGGGCAGGGGGCCCAGTCCCAGCATTTT. This chain links TRBV10-3 with TRBJ1-5; TRBD1 aligns across 8 bases. V was clipped by 4 bases and J by 11 bases; unmatched bases: 10. The CDR3 length is 14 residues. Germline V gene data show CDR1 as ENHRY and CDR2 as SYGVKD.

In this sample, this clone turned up a few times. The rearrangement links TRBV18 to TRBJ2-7; TRBD1 matches 9 bases. The germline gives CDR1 KGHSH, CDR2 LQKENI. V lost 3 bases to trimming and J lost 2 bases; unmatched junction nucleotides: 5. The CDR3 runs 15 residues. CDR3 amino acids: CASSPPNRGPYEQYF. The CDR3 DNA sequence: TGTGCCAGCTCACCCCCGAACAGGGGGCCCTACGAGCAGTACTTC. Full variable domain (rest looked up from reference TRBV18 and TRBJ2-7): NAGVMQNPRHLVRRRGQEARLRCSPMKGHSHVYWYRQLPEEGLKFMVYLQKENIIDESGMPKERFSAEFPKEGPSILRIQQVVRGDSAAYFCASSPPNRGPYEQYFGPGTRLTVT.

This chain links TRBV9 with TRBJ1-6; D call uncertain. CDR1 and CDR2 (germline): SGDLS, YYNGEE. V was pared by 3 bases and J by 4 bases, with 8 bases between. The CDR3 contains 14 residues. The CDR3 here is CASSGTEYNSPLHF. DNA for the CDR3: TGTGCCAGCAGCGGGACTGAGTATAATTCACCCCTCCACTTT.

This clone has a handful of counts. The J gene is TRBJ2-2, the V gene TRBV7-3; D remains unclear. The ends were cut back, 5 bases at V and 6 bases at J, with 7 bases in the middle. Germline CDR1 reads SGHTA; CDR2 reads FQGTGA. The CDR3 is 12 residues long. The DNA of the CDR3 is TGTGCCAGCAGCGGGCTTCCCGGGGAGCTGTTTTTT. This encodes CASSGLPGELFF.

V gene TRBV5-1 combines with J gene TRBJ2-6, with 7 bases identical to TRBD1. V shed 5 bases and J 2 bases; nucleotides not matched to a gene: 13. Looked up from germline, CDR1 is SGHRS and CDR2 is YFSETQ. The length of the CDR3 is 18 residues. The CDR3 nucleotides are TGCGCCAGCAGTATTGAGAGACAGGGTGGCGCTGGGGCCAACGTCCTGACTTTC. Residues: CASSIERQGGAGANVLTF.

The gene calls are TRBV6-1 and TRBJ1-1; a weak D match, TRBD1 (6 bases). The CDR3 is 16 amino acids. The germline CDR1 and CDR2 sequences are MNHNS and SASEGT. The V gene lost 2 bases and the J gene lost 1 base, with 14 bases spanning the gap. The CDR3 nucleotides are TGTGCCAGCAGTGAAACTCCGGGACACAGGAACACTGAAGCTTTCTTT. Amino acid sequence: CASSETPGHRNTEAFF.

This rearrangement joins TRBV5-1 to TRBJ1-2; 7 nucleotides agree with TRBD1. This CDR3 has 13 amino acids. The V and J ends lost 3 bases and 10 bases, in that order; junction bases with no gene match: 9. Germline values: CDR1 SGHRS, CDR2 YFSETQ. This CDR3 reads CASSSPGTAAYTF. For the CDR3, the DNA is TGCGCCAGCAGCTCGCCCGGGACAGCCGCCTACACCTTC.

This chain joins TRBV27 and TRBJ1-1; tentative D call: TRBD1 (6 bases). V was pared by 4 bases and J by 6 bases, with 18 bases between. CDR3 length: 15 amino acids. CDR1 MNHEY and CDR2 SMNVEV come from the germline V gene (reference sequence). As DNA, the CDR3 is TGTGCCAGCAGTTCTCTCTCACAGGGCCACCCTGAAGCTTTCTTT. Its translation is CASSSLSQGHPEAFF.

The rearrangement joins TRBV7-2 to TRBJ1-3; unclear D gene. Germline values: CDR1 SGHTA, CDR2 FQGNSA. The CDR3 is 15 amino acids. Trimming took off 3 bases at V and 3 bases at J, with 12 bases between the two ends. The CDR3 loop is CASSLTSGIGNTIYF. In DNA form, the CDR3 reads TGTGCCAGCAGCTTGACCTCGGGAATTGGAAACACCATATATTTT.

The chain employs TRBV2 and TRBJ2-4; D may be TRBD1 (6 bases). This CDR3 has 13 residues. Trimming pared 7 bases from V and 6 bases from J, leaving 13 bases between. Germline V gene lookup returns CDR1 SNHLY and CDR2 FYNNEI. CDR3 nucleotide sequence: TGTGCCAGCATGCGGACAGAGGGAAACATTCAGTACTTC. Translated, it gives CASMRTEGNIQYF. Using reference TRBV2 and TRBJ2-4 for the parts outside the CDR3, the full variable domain is EPEVTQTPSHQVTQMGQEVILRCVPISNHLYFYWYRQILGQKVEFLVSFYNNEISEKSEIFDDQFSVERPDGSNFTLKIRSTKLEDSAMYFCASMRTEGNIQYFGAGTRLSVL.

The chain links TRBV11-1 to TRBJ2-2, with 8 positions matching TRBD1. The CDR3 is made up of 16 amino acids. V shed 4 bases, J shed 4 bases, and the junction held 8 bases outside the gene matches. CDR1 is SGHAT, CDR2 FQDESV, per germline (reference sequence). CDR3: CASSSLYTGGTGELFF. DNA of the CDR3: TGTGCCAGCAGCTCCTTGTACACAGGGGGCACCGGGGAGCTGTTTTTT.

The chain is built from TRBV11-3 and TRBJ1-1; D is undetermined. Per the germline V gene, CDR1 is SGHNT and CDR2 is YENEEA. The CDR3 is 11 amino acids. V lost 4 bases to trimming and J lost 4 bases, with 4 bases between them. The CDR3 region is CASSSGTEAFF. CDR3 in DNA: TGTGCCAGCAGCTCCGGCACTGAAGCTTTCTTT. The full variable domain, with the rest looked up from reference TRBV11-3 and TRBJ1-1, is EAGVVQSPRYKIIEKKQPVAFWCNPISGHNTLYWYLQNLGQGPELLIRYENEEAVDDSQLPKDRFSAERLKGVDSTLKIQPAELGDSAVYLCASSSGTEAFFGQGTRLTVV.

This clone is a singleton in its sample. The V call is TRBV4-2, the J call TRBJ1-1; D is unresolved. V gave up 2 bases and J gave up 1 base, with 14 bases separating them. This CDR3 is 16 amino acids long. The germline V gene has CDR1 LGHNA and CDR2 YNFKEQ. CDR3 sequence reads: CASSQWAGPWNTEAFF. As DNA, the CDR3 is TGTGCCAGCAGCCAATGGGCAGGCCCTTGGAACACTGAAGCTTTCTTT.